The clone carrying this T cell receptor beta chain was recorded at least ten times. The antigen is unknown. For TCR beta, libraries came from quantitative 5'-RACE with molecular barcodes. TCRdb reprocessed the 5' RACE reads via MiXCR and lists one record per CDR3 protein. The sample lists approximately 220,000 distinct CDR3 sequences; about 10% were seen once. The data stem from a study of CD8 T cells in ankylosing spondylitis. The study's findings and limits: Clones tied to disease were said to be significantly enriched in matched ankylosing spondylitis synovial fluid. Characteristic of ankylosing spondylitis blood, it appeared, was a TCR beta motif comprising roughly eight highly homologous variants.

Germline V gene data show CDR1 as MNHNS and CDR2 as SASEGT. Deletions cut 3 bases from V and 2 bases from J, with 10 bases between. CDR3 length: 14 amino acids. Input material: blood, either unsorted or a sorted T cell fraction (not recorded which). The J gene is TRBJ1-1, the V gene TRBV6-1, with D possibly being TRBD1 (6 bases). The receptor's source is a male donor with ankylosing spondylitis or in good health (not recorded which). CDR3 region: CASSDWTANTEAFF. CDR3 DNA: TGTGCCAGCAGTGACTGGACAGCAAACACTGAAGCTTTCTTT.